Below are 32 T cell receptor beta chains sequenced from a single sample in a study of cytomegalovirus exposure and HLA in healthy donors. Primers: 60 Vbeta forward and 13 Jbeta reverse. The repertoire was sequenced with immunoSEQ multiplex PCR; TCRdb's copy has only in-frame clones and lacks some. This sample yields about 140,000 clones, of which around 80% are seen a single time; approximately 8.2% belongs to the top ten. Sequencing used PBMCs. These receptors came from a woman in her fifties or sixties in good health and CMV-seropositive.

The chain joins TRBV5-1 to TRBJ1-1, with a tentative D call TRBD1 (6 bases). V lost 4 bases and J lost 6, with 13 bases in between. This CDR3 has 13 residues. The germline CDR1 and CDR2 sequences are SGHRS and YFSETQ. DNA for the CDR3: TGCGCCAGCAGCCGACAGGACTCCTCTGAAGCTTTCTTT. Its protein is CASSRQDSSEAFF.

V and J are TRBV10-3 and TRBJ1-5, with D possibly matching TRBD1 (6 bases). Germline lookup yields CDR1 ENHRY and CDR2 SYGVKD. Deletions cut 10 bases from V and 7 bases from J, with 23 bases between. The CDR3 contains 15 residues. Here the CDR3 DNA reads TGTGCCACCCGGCCTACTACAGGGAGGGGGCAGCCCCAGCATTTT. Translating gives CATRPTTGRGQPQHF.

The chain combines TRBV7-9 with TRBJ1-2; a weak D match, TRBD1 (6 bases). Germline assignment: CDR1 SEHNR and CDR2 FQNEAQ (reference sequence). V was clipped by 4 bases and J by 7 bases, with 16 bases between them. The CDR3 has 14 residues. Written as DNA, the CDR3 is TGTGCCAGCAGCTGGGACACACTCGAGGGTGGCTACACCTTC. Its translation is CASSWDTLEGGYTF.

The rearrangement uses TRBV10-3 and TRBJ2-7; 7 nucleotides agree with TRBD1. From germline, CDR1 is ENHRY and CDR2 SYGVKD. The CDR3 is made up of 14 amino acids. With V trimmed by 0 bases and J by 1 base, 0 bases remained unmatched. The CDR3 sequence: CAISESDRSYEQYF. The CDR3 nucleotides are TGTGCCATCAGTGAGTCGGACAGGTCCTACGAGCAGTACTTC.

The J gene is TRBJ1-5, the V gene TRBV29-1, with D perhaps matching TRBD1 (6 bases). Trimming removed 6 bases from V and 4 bases from J, with 10 bases in between. This CDR3 is built from 12 residues. Germline V gene lookup returns CDR1 SQVTM and CDR2 ANQGSEA. The chain's CDR3 is CSVGQINQPQHF. The CDR3 DNA reads TGCAGCGTCGGACAGATAAATCAGCCCCAGCATTTT.

V is TRBV7-2 and J is TRBJ1-2; D ambiguous. This CDR3 contains 13 residues. V lost 3 bases, J lost 8 bases, and 13 bases lay in between. Germline V CDR1 and CDR2: SGHTA, FQGNSA. CDR3 residues: CASSLFRPQGYTF. The CDR3 nucleotides read TGTGCCAGCAGCTTGTTCAGGCCTCAGGGCTACACCTTC.

The chain joins TRBV6-4 to TRBJ2-1; D ambiguous. V lost 2 bases to trimming and J lost 4 bases, with 3 bases between them. The germline gives CDR1 MRHNA, CDR2 SNTAGT. CDR3 size: 12 residues. As DNA, the CDR3 is TGTGCCAGCAGTGACGAGTACAATGAGCAGTTCTTC. It specifies CASSDEYNEQFF.

The CDR3 DNA reads as TGTGCCAGTTCCCTGGGAGGACAGGGTGATGAAAAACTGTTTTTT. Its protein product is CASSLGGQGDEKLFF. The J gene is TRBJ1-4, the V gene TRBV28; 8 bases match TRBD1. Germline CDR1 and CDR2: MDHEN and SYDVKM. With 9 bases clipped from V and 6 bases from J, the junction kept 12 bases outside the gene matches. This CDR3 has 15 residues.

The chain recombines TRBV5-4 with TRBJ1-6; 7 nucleotides line up with TRBD1. Germline CDR1 is SGHNT and CDR2 is YYREEE (reference sequence). After removal of 4 bases from V and 8 bases from J, the junction contained 6 bases not matched to a gene. The CDR3 consists of 14 residues. The CDR3 sequence: CASSPQGYDSPLHF. In DNA form, the CDR3 reads TGTGCCAGCAGCCCACAGGGGTATGATTCACCCCTCCACTTT.

The gene calls are TRBV5-1 and TRBJ2-5, with 11 bases fitting TRBD2. This CDR3 spans 17 amino acids. The V segment lost 0 bases and the J segment 1 base; nucleotides outside the gene matches: 5. Germline CDR1 is SGHRS and CDR2 is YFSETQ. The CDR3 sequence: CASSLVASGGSQETQYF. CDR3 nucleotides: TGCGCCAGCAGCTTGGTGGCTAGCGGGGGGTCCCAAGAGACCCAGTACTTC.

The V gene is TRBV27, the J gene TRBJ1-2, with 7 positions matching TRBD1. The length of the CDR3 is 18 residues. Germline CDR1 is MNHEY and CDR2 is SMNVEV (reference sequence). The ends lost 3 bases at V and 5 bases at J; junction bases unmatched: 18. The CDR3 protein is CASSFLIQDRRGPYGYTF. CDR3 DNA sequence: TGTGCCAGCAGTTTTCTTATCCAGGACAGGAGGGGGCCTTATGGCTACACCTTC.

The rearrangement joins TRBV5-1 to TRBJ2-3; perhaps TRBD1 as D (6 bases). Germline-derived CDR1 and CDR2 are SGHRS and YFSETQ. The CDR3 extends over 16 amino acids. Trimming removed 0 bases from V and 2 bases from J, with 13 bases in between. The CDR3 DNA reads TGCGCCAGCAGCTTGGTAGGAGACAGGTCCACAGATACGCAGTATTTT. Amino acids: CASSLVGDRSTDTQYF.

This clone was seen only a few times. An end of the junction differs from the germline gene, which may be a read error. The CDR3 sequence is CASSPERTSGDSLF. The CDR3 DNA follows: TGTGCCAGTAGTCCGGAACGGACTAGCGGGGATTCCCTCTTC. The rearrangement uses TRBV19 and TRBJ2-1, with 12 bases fitting TRBD2. The CDR3 loop spans 14 amino acids. In germline, CDR1 is LNHDA, CDR2 SQIVND (reference sequence).

The chain carries TRBV30 and TRBJ1-6; 8 bases map to TRBD1. Trimming at V came to 2 bases and at J to 3 bases, leaving 12 bases not matched to a gene. The CDR3 covers 18 residues. Germline CDR1 GTSNPN, CDR2 SVGIG (reference sequence). CDR3: CAWSQGQGEGNYNSPLHF. The CDR3 DNA is TGTGCCTGGAGTCAAGGACAGGGTGAGGGCAACTATAATTCACCCCTCCACTTT.

This chain connects TRBV28 to TRBJ2-7; D is undetermined. Trimming removed 1 base from V and 4 bases from J, with 14 bases in between. The CDR3 has 15 residues. Per germline, CDR1 MDHEN and CDR2 SYDVKM. The CDR3 nucleotides are TGTGCCAGCAGTTTATCCTCCAGGCCCCTGTACGAGCAGTACTTC. It yields the protein CASSLSSRPLYEQYF. The full variable domain, rest sourced from reference TRBV28 and TRBJ2-7, is DVKVTQSSRYLVKRTGEKVFLECVQDMDHENMFWYRQDPGLGLRLIYFSYDVKMKEKGDIPEGYSVSREKKERFSLILESASTNQTSMYLCASSLSSRPLYEQYFGPGTRLTVT.

The J gene is TRBJ1-1, the V gene TRBV6-5, with 8 bases that match TRBD1. Trimming took 2 bases from V and 8 from J; bases not matched to a gene: 7. Germline V gives CDR1 MNHEY, CDR2 SVGAGI. The CDR3 is 14 residues long. The CDR3 nucleotides are TGTGCCAGCAGTTACCGGGACAGGTCCATAGAAGCTTTCTTT. Protein: CASSYRDRSIEAFF.

V gene TRBV5-4 combines with J gene TRBJ1-5; 8 bases align to TRBD1. CDR1 SGHNT and CDR2 YYREEE come from the germline V gene (reference sequence). Unmatched junction bases numbered 7, after V lost 2 bases and J lost 6 bases. This CDR3 comprises 15 residues. The CDR3 bases are TGTGCCAGCAGCTTTCAAGGACAGGGCAGTCAGCCCCAGCATTTT. It translates to CASSFQGQGSQPQHF.

This clone was seen only once. The genes are TRBV4-1 and TRBJ1-1; 7 nucleotides line up with TRBD1. V lost 0 bases, J lost 8 bases, and 9 bases stayed unmatched. This CDR3 comprises 15 residues. Germline lookup yields CDR1 MGHRA and CDR2 YSYEKL. The CDR3 protein is CASSQDQGGFREAFF. Here the CDR3 DNA reads TGCGCCAGCAGCCAAGATCAAGGGGGCTTCCGGGAAGCTTTCTTT.

The chain links TRBV2 to TRBJ2-7; the match to TRBD1 covers 11 bases. The germline V gene encodes CDR1 SNHLY and CDR2 FYNNEI. This CDR3 is 14 amino acids long. The V and J ends lost 7 bases and 2 bases, in that order; junction bases with no gene match: 4. The CDR3 nucleotides read TGTGCCAGCATCCGGGACAGGGGGACCTACGAGCAGTACTTC. Translating it yields CASIRDRGTYEQYF.

The rearrangement links TRBV7-2 to TRBJ2-2; TRBD2 matches at 11 bases. The germline gives CDR1 SGHTA, CDR2 FQGNSA. Unmatched junction bases numbered 5, after V lost 3 bases and J lost 2 bases. The CDR3 has 17 residues. The CDR3 DNA follows: TGTGCCAGCAGCTTTCTAGCGGGGGGTCCTAACACCGGGGAGCTGTTTTTT. Translated, it gives CASSFLAGGPNTGELFF.

The J gene is TRBJ2-1, the V gene TRBV7-2; D may be TRBD2 (6 bases). V lost 6 bases, J lost 4 bases, and 13 bases lay in between. The CDR3 is 14 amino acids. Per germline, CDR1 SGHTA and CDR2 FQGNSA. The CDR3 here is CASRGGTEYNEQFF. Written as DNA, the CDR3 is TGTGCCAGCAGGGGCGGGACGGAGTACAATGAGCAGTTCTTC.

The genes are TRBV7-2 and TRBJ1-1; a weak D match, TRBD1 (6 bases). The CDR3 loop spans 15 amino acids. Trimming pared 3 bases from V and 4 bases from J, leaving 15 bases between. Germline V gene lookup returns CDR1 SGHTA and CDR2 FQGNSA. CDR3: CASSLYHGGATEAFF. The CDR3 nucleotides are TGTGCCAGCAGCTTGTATCATGGGGGGGCCACTGAAGCTTTCTTT. The full variable domain, its missing parts supplied by reference TRBV7-2 and TRBJ1-1, is GAGVSQSPSNKVTEKGKDVELRCDPISGHTALYWYRQSLGQGLEFLIYFQGNSAPDKSGLPSDRFSAERTGGSVSTLTIQRTQQEDSAVYLCASSLYHGGATEAFFGQGTRLTVV.

V gene TRBV27 combines with J gene TRBJ2-2; 7 positions agree with TRBD1. Germline-derived CDR1 and CDR2 are MNHEY and SMNVEV (reference sequence). The length of the CDR3 is 15 residues. V lost 1 base and J lost 3; bases outside the gene matches: 2. In DNA form, the CDR3 reads TGTGCCAGCAGTTTATACAGGGGCGACACCGGGGAGCTGTTTTTT. Translation: CASSLYRGDTGELFF.

CDR3 nucleotides: TGTGCCAGTAGTACGGGACAGGGGACCTACGAGCAGTACTTC. Translated, it gives CASSTGQGTYEQYF. This sequence joins TRBV19 and TRBJ2-7; TRBD1 matches 10 bases. The CDR3 extends over 14 amino acids. V lost 4 bases, J lost 2 bases, and 2 bases stayed unmatched. CDR1 and CDR2 from the germline V gene are LNHDA and SQIVND (reference sequence).

This chain links TRBV30 with TRBJ1-1, with D possibly being TRBD1 (6 bases). Germline V lookup: CDR1 GTSNPN, CDR2 SVGIG (reference sequence). The CDR3 sequence is 12 residues long. Trimming removed 4 bases from V and 12 bases from J, with 18 bases in between. DNA of the CDR3: TGTGCCTGGAAAGGTCGCCAGGGGCGGCCTTTCTTT. This codes for CAWKGRQGRPFF.

The chain joins TRBV2 to TRBJ1-3; D might be TRBD1 (6 bases). The CDR3 spans 13 residues. The V and J ends lost 5 bases and 7 bases respectively, with 12 bases between them. CDR1 SNHLY and CDR2 FYNNEI come from the germline V gene. This CDR3 is CASSWAQGNTIYF. In nucleotides, the CDR3 is TGTGCCAGCAGTTGGGCCCAGGGGAACACCATATATTTT.

The chain combines TRBV7-3 with TRBJ2-1; the match to TRBD2 covers 11 bases. Germline CDR1 and CDR2: SGHTA and FQGTGA. This CDR3 spans 16 amino acids. Trimming removed 2 bases from V and 4 bases from J; junction bases left unmatched: 4. CDR3 amino acids: CASSLAGTSGYNEQFF. The CDR3 coding sequence is TGTGCCAGCAGCTTAGCCGGGACTAGCGGTTACAATGAGCAGTTCTTC.

CDR3: CASSLWLAGTDTQYF. CDR3 nucleotide sequence: TGTGCCAGCAGCTTGTGGCTAGCGGGTACAGATACGCAGTATTTT. The chain joins TRBV5-4 to TRBJ2-3; 8 bases are shared with TRBD2. Germline lookup yields CDR1 SGHNT and CDR2 YYREEE (reference sequence). Losses at the gene ends were 1 base for V and 3 bases for J; bases not matched to a gene: 4. This CDR3 comprises 15 residues. Variable domain in full (rest from reference TRBV5-4 and TRBJ2-3): ETGVTQSPTHLIKTRGQQVTLRCSSQSGHNTVSWYQQALGQGPQFIFQYYREEENGRGNFPPRFSGLQFPNYSSELNVNALELDDSALYLCASSLWLAGTDTQYFGPGTRLTVL.

The chain uses TRBV4-3 and TRBJ1-1, with D unresolved. CDR3 length: 15 residues. Looked up from germline, CDR1 is LGHNA and CDR2 is YSLEER. V gave up 2 bases and J gave up 0 bases, with 10 bases separating them. This chain's CDR3 is CASSQSAEMNTEAFF. The CDR3 coding sequence is TGCGCCAGCAGCCAATCAGCGGAGATGAACACTGAAGCTTTCTTT.

This clone was seen a handful of times. The chain has TRBV27 and TRBJ2-5, with D perhaps matching TRBD1 (5 bases). This CDR3 has 14 amino acids. Trimming removed 3 bases from V and 3 bases from J, with 11 bases in between. The germline V gene encodes CDR1 MNHEY and CDR2 SMNVEV (reference sequence). In DNA form, the CDR3 reads TGTGCCAGCAGTTTTTTAGGCAGGGAAGAGACCCAGTACTTC. This codes for CASSFLGREETQYF.

The rearrangement links TRBV11-3 to TRBJ2-3, with TRBD2 matching 7 bases. V was clipped by 3 bases and J by 3 bases; unmatched bases: 3. Germline V gene lookup returns CDR1 SGHNT and CDR2 YENEEA. The CDR3 extends over 14 amino acids. CDR3 loop: CASSFGRGTDTQYF. In nucleotides, the CDR3 is TGTGCCAGCAGCTTTGGGAGGGGTACAGATACGCAGTATTTT.

The chain recombines TRBV9 with TRBJ2-3, with 9 bases lining up with TRBD1. Trimming took 4 bases from V and 2 from J; bases not matched to a gene: 5. The V gene's germline CDR1 is SGDLS and CDR2 YYNGEE. This CDR3 is 15 amino acids long. The CDR3 DNA follows: TGTGCCAGCAGCTCGACAGGGGGGGACACAGATACGCAGTATTTT. This codes for CASSSTGGDTDTQYF.